Below, 23 T cell receptor beta chains from the same sample are listed, as sequenced in a study of T cell responses to AZD1222 COVID-19 vaccine listed by TCRdb under 2021. The sample's time point label, in plain terms: about 28 days (+/-7) after the second vaccine dose. The library was made by the immunoSEQ multiplex PCR assay. Entries here come from immuneACCESS through TCRdb and include only in-frame sequences with V and J called. Some clones fail to appear in such tables; in the studies checked, an unresolved V gene covers under half of the shortfall, and the cause of the remainder is unknown. A total of 140,000 to 150,000 clones appear in this sample, around nine tenths of them only once. The biggest ten clones account for approximately 4% of the sample. The sample here was peripheral blood, taken 28 days after the second AZD1222 dose. The receptors derive from an adult who received the AZD1222 COVID-19 vaccine.

The V and J genes are TRBV9 and TRBJ2-7; the D is unclear. Trimming removed 0 bases from V and 4 bases from J, with 11 bases in between. Germline V gene data show CDR1 as SGDLS and CDR2 as YYNGEE. The length of the CDR3 is 14 residues. Here the CDR3 DNA reads TGTGCCAGCAGCGTAGAGGATAGCCGGTACGAGCAGTACTTC. Translated: CASSVEDSRYEQYF.

The J gene is TRBJ2-5, the V gene TRBV7-3; 7 nucleotides agree with TRBD1. The CDR3 has 14 residues. From germline, CDR1 is SGHTA and CDR2 FQGTGA. The V and J ends lost 2 bases and 5 bases, in that order; junction bases with no gene match: 5. The CDR3 coding sequence is TGTGCCAGCAGCTTACAAGGGGGCAGGGAGACCCAGTACTTC. This codes for CASSLQGGRETQYF. Full variable domain (outside the CDR3, taken from reference TRBV7-3 and TRBJ2-5): GAGVSQTPSNKVTEKGKYVELRCDPISGHTALYWYRQSLGQGPEFLIYFQGTGAADDSGLPNDRFFAVRPEGSVSTLKIQRTERGDSAVYLCASSLQGGRETQYFGPGTRLLVL.

The chain joins TRBV7-9 to TRBJ2-7, with TRBD2 matching 7 bases. Per germline, CDR1 SEHNR and CDR2 FQNEAQ (reference sequence). The V gene end was trimmed by 1 base and the J gene end by 6 bases; junction bases not matched to a gene: 6. The CDR3 spans 14 residues. Here the CDR3 reads CASSLGGTMFEQYF. CDR3 nucleotide sequence: TGTGCCAGCAGCTTAGGGGGGACTATGTTCGAGCAGTACTTC.

The V call is TRBV28, the J call TRBJ1-4, with D uncertain. CDR1 MDHEN and CDR2 SYDVKM come from the germline V gene. Trimming left V 2 bases short and J 10 bases short, with 11 bases between. This CDR3 is 13 amino acids long. CDR3 coding DNA: TGTGCCAGCAGTTTACCCCGGCTGGGAAAACTGTTTTTT. It translates to CASSLPRLGKLFF.

The chain carries TRBV28 and TRBJ1-1, with 7 nucleotides matching TRBD1. The germline V gene has CDR1 MDHEN and CDR2 SYDVKM. This CDR3 spans 16 amino acids. Unmatched junction bases numbered 11, after V lost 6 bases and J lost 1 base. The chain's CDR3 is CASSPGGKTANTEAFF. CDR3 coding DNA: TGTGCCAGCAGCCCAGGGGGGAAGACAGCGAACACTGAAGCTTTCTTT.

The rearrangement links TRBV5-6 to TRBJ1-4, with 8 bases that match TRBD1. Germline CDR1 SGHDT, CDR2 YYEEEE. The junction had 5 bases not matched to a gene; V was cut back by 3 bases and J by 4 bases. The CDR3 extends over 15 amino acids. The DNA of the CDR3 is TGTGCCAGCAGCTATAATACAGGGGGTAATGAAAAACTGTTTTTT. It specifies CASSYNTGGNEKLFF.

This CDR3 reads CASSVGGPGHTQYF. CDR3 DNA: TGTGCCAGCAGCGTAGGGGGGCCAGGGCATACGCAGTATTTT. V and J are TRBV9 and TRBJ2-3; a possible D gene is TRBD1 (6 bases). The CDR3 totals 14 residues. The ends were cut back, 0 bases at V and 7 bases at J, with 12 bases in the middle. Germline V gene lookup returns CDR1 SGDLS and CDR2 YYNGEE.

The chain is built from TRBV18 and TRBJ1-5; no clear D gene. CDR1 is KGHSH, CDR2 LQKENI, per germline. Trimming shortened V by 4 bases and J by 8 bases, and 12 bases separated the two germline ends. CDR3 size: 13 residues. In DNA, the CDR3 is TGTGCCAGCTCACAGGCTCAAAATGAGCCCCAGCATTTT. Protein product: CASSQAQNEPQHF.

This rearrangement joins TRBV11-1 to TRBJ1-1; TRBD1 matches 9 bases. Looked up from germline, CDR1 is SGHAT and CDR2 is FQDESV (reference sequence). V gave up 4 bases and J gave up 6 bases; unmatched junction bases: 9. The CDR3 extends over 15 amino acids. CDR3 DNA: TGTGCCAGCAGCTCGGACAGGGGCACTGTGGCTGAAGCTTTCTTT. It encodes CASSSDRGTVAEAFF.

This clone was found a few times. The CDR3 region is CASSLFNFQGAMNTEAFF. CDR3 DNA: TGTGCCAGCAGCTTATTTAATTTCCAGGGGGCCATGAACACTGAAGCTTTCTTT. This chain joins TRBV5-6 and TRBJ1-1, with 8 positions matching TRBD1. The CDR3 is made up of 18 amino acids. Germline trimming cut 2 bases from V and 0 bases from J; bases unmatched to any gene: 12. Germline values: CDR1 SGHDT, CDR2 YYEEEE.

This sequence joins TRBV6-4 and TRBJ2-2; 7 bases match TRBD1. The J segment lost 4 bases and the V segment lost 5 bases, leaving 4 bases of the junction unmatched. Germline CDR1 and CDR2: MRHNA and SNTAGT. The CDR3 runs 14 residues. The CDR3 DNA follows: TGTGCCAGCAGTCAGGGGGTCGTCACCGGGGAGCTGTTTTTT. Protein sequence: CASSQGVVTGELFF.

The rearrangement links TRBV24-1 to TRBJ2-3; 7 bases align to TRBD1. The V segment lost 0 bases and the J segment 5 bases; nucleotides outside the gene matches: 7. This CDR3 contains 16 residues. CDR1 is KGHDR, CDR2 SFDVKD, per germline. CDR3 region: CATSDLQTPGGDTQYF. The DNA of the CDR3 is TGTGCCACCAGTGATTTGCAAACCCCAGGGGGAGATACGCAGTATTTT.

The chain couples TRBV19 to TRBJ1-1; TRBD1 matches 7 bases. CDR3 length: 17 amino acids. The J segment lost 3 bases and the V segment lost 2 bases, leaving 12 bases of the junction unmatched. Germline assignment: CDR1 LNHDA and CDR2 SQIVND (reference sequence). The CDR3 nucleotides are TGTGCCAGTAGTATAAGCTCGGAGGGGGCGGTTCACACTGAAGCTTTCTTT. It yields the protein CASSISSEGAVHTEAFF. The complete variable domain, with remaining parts taken from reference TRBV19 and TRBJ1-1, reads DGGITQSPKYLFRKEGQNVTLSCEQNLNHDAMYWYRQDPGQGLRLIYYSQIVNDFQKGDIAEGYSVSREKKESFPLTVTSAQKNPTAFYLCASSISSEGAVHTEAFFGQGTRLTVV.

This clone was observed a single time. This chain links TRBV18 with TRBJ2-3, with D perhaps given as TRBD1 or TRBD2 (6 bases each). Trimming removed 1 base from V and 0 bases from J, with 14 bases in between. The CDR3 sequence is 17 residues long. Germline V lookup: CDR1 KGHSH, CDR2 LQKENI. The chain's CDR3 is CASSPRRRRGSTDTQYF. DNA of the CDR3: TGTGCCAGCTCACCACGGAGGCGGAGGGGGAGCACAGATACGCAGTATTTT.

The chain couples TRBV7-9 to TRBJ2-7; either TRBD1 or TRBD2 may supply D (5 bases each). V lost 7 bases and J 4 bases, leaving 14 bases between the germline ends. The germline V gene encodes CDR1 SEHNR and CDR2 FQNEAQ (reference sequence). The CDR3 is 13 residues long. CDR3 bases: TGTGCCAGCAAGAGGGGTGAAGGTTACGAGCAGTACTTC. This codes for CASKRGEGYEQYF.

This clone was seen only a few times. The rearrangement uses TRBV2 and TRBJ2-7, with TRBD1 identical over 9 bases. There are 15 residues in the CDR3. J gave up 7 bases and V 6 bases, and 13 bases lay outside the gene matches. The germline CDR1 and CDR2 sequences are SNHLY and FYNNEI. The CDR3 DNA is TGTGCCAGCAGCAAAGGGGGGACAGGGTTGGTTGAGCAGTACTTC. Translating gives CASSKGGTGLVEQYF.

This chain uses TRBV9 with TRBJ1-5; a possible D gene is TRBD1 (6 bases). The CDR3 runs 19 residues. Germline V gene sequence: CDR1 SGDLS, CDR2 YYNGEE. V was pared by 3 bases and J by 2 bases, with 24 bases between. In nucleotides, the CDR3 is TGTGCCAGCAGCGCCGGGACACCCCTAAAGTCCCACGGCAATCAGCCCCAGCATTTT. Protein product: CASSAGTPLKSHGNQPQHF.

The chain is built from TRBV2 and TRBJ2-1, with TRBD2 matching over 14 bases. With 5 bases clipped from V and 12 bases from J, the junction kept 6 bases outside the gene matches. This CDR3 comprises 14 residues. Per germline, CDR1 SNHLY and CDR2 FYNNEI. CDR3 region: CASSPGLAGDRQFF. CDR3 in DNA: TGTGCCAGCAGTCCGGGACTAGCGGGAGATAGGCAGTTCTTC.

V is TRBV2 and J is TRBJ2-1, with D perhaps assigned TRBD1 or TRBD2 (7 bases each). V shed 3 bases and J shed 3 bases, with 15 bases lying between them. The CDR3 sequence is 16 residues long. In germline, CDR1 is SNHLY, CDR2 FYNNEI. The CDR3, as DNA: TGTGCCAGCAGTGATGAGGGGGGGACAGACTACAATGAGCAGTTCTTC. Its protein product is CASSDEGGTDYNEQFF.

The chain recombines TRBV7-9 with TRBJ1-4; 9 positions match TRBD1. The CDR3 has 17 amino acids. V shed 5 bases and J 6 bases; nucleotides not matched to a gene: 13. CDR1 and CDR2 from the germline V gene are SEHNR and FQNEAQ (reference sequence). The CDR3 DNA sequence: TGTGCCAGCAGCCAAATCCCCCCGGGACAGGGTGATGAAAAACTGTTTTTT. Encoded protein: CASSQIPPGQGDEKLFF.

This CDR3 is CASSYGDIFAGYTF. CDR3 DNA sequence: TGTGCCAGCAGTTACGGGGACATTTTCGCGGGCTACACCTTC. The chain is built from TRBV6-2 or TRBV6-3 and TRBJ1-2, with a possible D match to TRBD1 (6 bases). V was cut by 2 bases and J by 8 bases, with 15 bases left in between. This CDR3 region has 14 residues. The germline gives CDR1 MNHEY, CDR2 SVGEGT.

The V and J genes are TRBV7-2 and TRBJ1-4; D gene uncertain. V lost 1 base and J 0 bases, leaving 12 bases between the germline ends. From germline, CDR1 is SGHTA and CDR2 FQGNSA. The CDR3 totals 17 residues. CDR3 amino acids: CASSLEGRTATNEKLFF. The CDR3 nucleotides read TGTGCCAGCAGCTTAGAAGGACGAACGGCAACTAATGAAAAACTGTTTTTT.

The rearrangement joins TRBV12-3 or TRBV12-4 to TRBJ2-2; 7 bases map to TRBD1. With 6 bases clipped from V and 9 bases from J, the junction kept 7 bases outside the gene matches. The length of the CDR3 is 13 residues. CDR3 sequence: CASRGDSLRELFF. CDR3 DNA: TGTGCCAGCAGGGGGGACAGCTTAAGGGAGCTGTTTTTT.